The T cell receptor (beta chain) under discussion was sequenced for a study of Ad26.COV2.S vaccination and SARS-CoV-2 variants. Treatment defined: around 19 received Ad26.COV2.S at low or high dose, single or two shots; roughly 5 received placebo; per-sample allocation not given. Sampling occurred on day 63 after the first vaccine or placebo injection. There are 17 residues in the CDR3. Using immunoSEQ multiplex PCR, the repertoire was profiled, and TCRdb retains in-frame clones only, with some absent. The sample yields over 300,000 clones, 83% seen once. Points on this clone: Antigen: not known.

Broader study findings: Vaccine recipients and placebo recipients showed similar non-spike TCR breadth.

The V call is TRBV21-1, the J call TRBJ1-5; the table calls TRBD1, which could not be checked here. TRBV21-1 is flagged as a pseudogene. This TCR was recovered from a person aged 18-65 years who received the Ad26.COV2.S COVID-19 vaccine or a placebo. The starting material was peripheral blood, obtained in a trial of Ad26.COV2.S vaccine versus placebo. CDR3 in DNA: TGTGCCAGCAGCAAAAAAGGACAGCCTTATAGCAATCAGCCCCAGCATTTT. The encoded protein is CASSKKGQPYSNQPQHF.